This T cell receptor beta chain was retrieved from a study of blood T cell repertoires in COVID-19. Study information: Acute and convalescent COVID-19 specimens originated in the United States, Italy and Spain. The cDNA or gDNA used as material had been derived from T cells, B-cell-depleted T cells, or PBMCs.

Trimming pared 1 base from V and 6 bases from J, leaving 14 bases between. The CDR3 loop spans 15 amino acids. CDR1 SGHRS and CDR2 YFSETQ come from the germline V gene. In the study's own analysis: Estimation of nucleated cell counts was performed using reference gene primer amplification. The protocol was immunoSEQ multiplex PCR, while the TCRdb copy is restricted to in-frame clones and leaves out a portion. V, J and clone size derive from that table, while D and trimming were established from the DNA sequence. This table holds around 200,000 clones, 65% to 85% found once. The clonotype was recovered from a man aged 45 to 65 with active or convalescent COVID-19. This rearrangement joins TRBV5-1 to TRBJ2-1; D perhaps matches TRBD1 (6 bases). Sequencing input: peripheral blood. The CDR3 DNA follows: TGCGCCAGCAGCTTGAGGGGGACAATGGGCAATGAGCAGTTCTTC. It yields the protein CASSLRGTMGNEQFF.